These 31 T cell receptor beta chains share one sample of origin, sequenced in a study of technical replicates of blood from a handful of donors. Repertoires were generated with immunoSEQ multiplex PCR, while TCRdb's copy carries only in-frame clones and drops some. Of 70,000 to 85,000 clones listed, around nine tenths were seen once; the top ten hold around 0.34%. The specimen was T cells isolated from PBMCs. The origin of the receptors is a human donor in good health.

This clone occurred a few times. The CDR3 spells CASNWEGTEAFF. Written as DNA, the CDR3 is TGTGCCAGCAATTGGGAGGGGACTGAAGCTTTCTTT. The chain employs TRBV2 and TRBJ1-1, with a tentative D call TRBD1 (5 bases). This CDR3 has 12 residues. Germline CDR1 is SNHLY and CDR2 is FYNNEI. Trimming removed 7 bases at V and 5 bases at J, with 11 bases between.

This chain joins TRBV5-1 and TRBJ1-3, with D possibly matching TRBD1 (5 bases). Germline V lookup: CDR1 SGHRS, CDR2 YFSETQ. The ends were cut back, 3 bases at V and 0 bases at J, with 10 bases in the middle. This CDR3 spans 15 amino acids. The CDR3 reads CASSSQGGSGNTIYF. CDR3 sequence (DNA): TGCGCCAGCAGCTCCCAGGGAGGCTCTGGAAACACCATATATTTT.

The rearrangement joins TRBV9 to TRBJ1-1; TRBD1 agrees at 7 bases. In germline, CDR1 is SGDLS, CDR2 YYNGEE. Trimming cost V 0 bases and J 4 bases; bases outside gene matches: 3. The CDR3 is 14 amino acids. The CDR3 sequence: CASSVGGGTTEAFF. The CDR3 DNA reads as TGTGCCAGCAGCGTAGGAGGGGGCACCACTGAAGCTTTCTTT.

The V and J genes are TRBV30 and TRBJ2-1, with 9 bases matching TRBD2. With V trimmed by 1 base and J by 4 bases, 11 bases remained unmatched. The CDR3 has 17 amino acids. Germline V CDR1 and CDR2: GTSNPN, SVGIG (reference sequence). CDR3 coding DNA: TGTGCCTGGAGTGATGAATTAACAGCGGGAGGATACAATGAGCAGTTCTTC. Protein product: CAWSDELTAGGYNEQFF.

The chain uses TRBV11-2 and TRBJ2-3, with D perhaps TRBD1 (6 bases). V lost 5 bases and J lost 4, with 13 bases in between. The CDR3 covers 14 residues. Germline values: CDR1 SGHAT, CDR2 FQNNGV. CDR3: CASSKIQGSDTQYF. The CDR3 DNA reads as TGTGCCAGCAGCAAGATCCAGGGGTCAGATACGCAGTATTTT.

This clone occurred once. The chain combines TRBV29-1 with TRBJ1-2; 7 bases fit TRBD1. The CDR3 contains 11 residues. Germline loops: CDR1 SQVTM, CDR2 ANQGSEA. J lost 6 bases, V lost 7 bases, and 5 bases had no gene match. The CDR3 is CSGGGPHGYTF. The CDR3 region has the DNA TGCAGCGGAGGGGGCCCCCATGGCTACACCTTC.

The chain is built from TRBV19 and TRBJ2-3; 11 positions agree with TRBD2. CDR3 size: 17 residues. V lost 3 bases and J lost 2; bases outside the gene matches: 7. Germline-derived CDR1 and CDR2 are LNHDA and SQIVND (reference sequence). The CDR3 region is CASSMSSGGIFTDTQYF. CDR3 in DNA: TGTGCCAGTAGTATGTCTAGCGGGGGGATCTTCACAGATACGCAGTATTTT.

This clone turned up a few times. The chain carries TRBV28 and TRBJ1-1; D is uncertain. V dropped 3 bases and J dropped 5 bases, with 19 bases sitting between them. The CDR3 length is 16 residues. The germline CDR1 and CDR2 sequences are MDHEN and SYDVKM. CDR3 coding DNA: TGTGCCAGCAGTTTTTTCTCGGTACAGCCCACAACTGAAGCTTTCTTT. Its translation: CASSFFSVQPTTEAFF.

V gene TRBV6-5 combines with J gene TRBJ1-1; 7 bases line up with TRBD1. Per the germline V gene, CDR1 is MNHEY and CDR2 is SVGAGI. The CDR3 extends over 16 amino acids. V dropped 0 bases and J dropped 1; count of bases not matched to a gene: 5. The CDR3: CASSYSTGTANTEAFF. The DNA of the CDR3 is TGTGCCAGCAGTTACTCGACAGGGACGGCGAACACTGAAGCTTTCTTT.

This chain connects TRBV21-1 to TRBJ2-3; the table's D call, TRBD2, has no DNA check behind it. TRBV21-1 has pseudogene status. The CDR3 totals 16 residues. CDR3 amino acids: CASSKGTSVSTDTQYF. The CDR3, as DNA: TGTGCCAGCAGCAAAGGCACTAGCGTCAGCACAGATACGCAGTATTTT.

The J gene is TRBJ2-1, the V gene TRBV11-2; D is possibly TRBD1 (5 bases). Trimming left V 4 bases short and J 8 bases short, with 21 bases between. This CDR3 has 16 amino acids. Germline lookup yields CDR1 SGHAT and CDR2 FQNNGV. CDR3 DNA: TGTGCCAGCAGCTCCCGATGGAGCCCAGGGTTGGATGAGCAGTTCTTC. It codes for CASSSRWSPGLDEQFF.

J is TRBJ2-3 and V is TRBV27; TRBD1 matches 7 bases. Germline V gene data show CDR1 as MNHEY and CDR2 as SMNVEV (reference sequence). Germline trimming cut 5 bases from V and 2 bases from J; bases unmatched to any gene: 7. This CDR3 comprises 15 residues. The CDR3 loop reads CASSETTGNTDTQYF. The CDR3 region has the DNA TGTGCCAGCAGTGAGACGACAGGGAACACAGATACGCAGTATTTT.

The chain recombines TRBV18 with TRBJ2-3; a possible D gene is TRBD2 (6 bases). Trimming left V 6 bases short and J 0 bases short, with 13 bases between. This CDR3 has 15 residues. Germline CDR1 KGHSH, CDR2 LQKENI. The CDR3 bases are TGTGCCAGCTCGCCTCTAGCGCCTAGCACAGATACGCAGTATTTT. It yields the protein CASSPLAPSTDTQYF.

The chain recombines TRBV10-3 with TRBJ2-7; 9 bases align to TRBD1. V dropped 6 bases and J dropped 2; count of bases not matched to a gene: 5. The CDR3 runs 14 residues. Germline V gene lookup returns CDR1 ENHRY and CDR2 SYGVKD. The CDR3 region has the DNA TGTGCCATCAGGGGGGGGGACAGGGCCTACGAGCAGTACTTC. Protein product: CAIRGGDRAYEQYF.

The chain recombines TRBV7-3 with TRBJ2-1, with 10 bases matching TRBD2. V was pared by 5 bases and J by 3 bases, with 4 bases of the junction left unmatched. CDR3 length: 15 residues. Germline V gene lookup returns CDR1 SGHTA and CDR2 FQGTGA. CDR3 DNA sequence: TGTGCCAGCAGCAGAGGACTAGCGGTCTACAATGAGCAGTTCTTC. Encoded protein: CASSRGLAVYNEQFF.

The rearrangement joins TRBV19 to TRBJ2-1; the match to TRBD2 covers 12 bases. Germline CDR1 is LNHDA and CDR2 is SQIVND (reference sequence). Trimming removed 8 bases from V and 4 bases from J; junction bases left unmatched: 9. The CDR3 spans 16 residues. The CDR3 here is CASASLTSGRYNEQFF. The CDR3 coding sequence is TGTGCCAGTGCTTCTCTAACTAGCGGGAGGTACAATGAGCAGTTCTTC. The full variable domain, completed using reference TRBV19 and TRBJ2-1, is DGGITQSPKYLFRKEGQNVTLSCEQNLNHDAMYWYRQDPGQGLRLIYYSQIVNDFQKGDIAEGYSVSREKKESFPLTVTSAQKNPTAFYLCASASLTSGRYNEQFFGPGTRLTVL.

The genes are TRBV28 and TRBJ2-7; 7 bases match TRBD2. The CDR3 is 14 amino acids. The J segment lost 2 bases and the V segment lost 7 bases, leaving 8 bases of the junction unmatched. Germline assignment: CDR1 MDHEN and CDR2 SYDVKM. CDR3 sequence: CASKTPGLTYEQYF. As DNA, the CDR3 is TGTGCCAGCAAAACACCGGGACTAACCTACGAGCAGTACTTC.

V and J are TRBV5-4 and TRBJ2-3; 8 nucleotides match TRBD2. CDR3 size: 15 residues. J lost 0 bases, V lost 3 bases, and 3 bases had no gene match. Germline V gene sequence: CDR1 SGHNT, CDR2 YYREEE (reference sequence). The CDR3 spells CASSSSSGSTDTQYF. CDR3 coding DNA: TGTGCCAGCAGCTCCTCTAGCGGGAGCACAGATACGCAGTATTTT.

The genes are TRBV29-1 and TRBJ1-3; no firm D call. The CDR3 covers 13 residues. Germline V gene sequence: CDR1 SQVTM, CDR2 ANQGSEA. The V gene lost 5 bases and the J gene lost 0 bases, with 8 bases spanning the gap. CDR3 amino acids: CSVMENSGNTIYF. The CDR3 coding sequence is TGCAGCGTTATGGAGAACTCTGGAAACACCATATATTTT.

This clone was observed a single time. V gene TRBV7-3 combines with J gene TRBJ2-2; 10 bases match TRBD2. This CDR3 has 18 amino acids. The trim removed 2 bases at V and 6 bases at J, leaving 12 bases unmatched. Germline CDR1 is SGHTA and CDR2 is FQGTGA. CDR3 nucleotides: TGTGCCAGCAGCTTATGGAGCGGGAGGGAGGAGTCTGCCGGGGAGCTGTTTTTT. Protein sequence: CASSLWSGREESAGELFF.

This sequence joins TRBV9 and TRBJ2-5; weak D call: TRBD2 (5 bases). This CDR3 comprises 12 residues. Germline assignment: CDR1 SGDLS and CDR2 YYNGEE. V was shortened by 7 bases and J by 5 bases, with 12 bases between the two germline ends. As DNA, the CDR3 is TGTGCCAGCGGTCTCGGGGAGGAGACCCAGTACTTC. Protein product: CASGLGEETQYF.

This rearrangement joins TRBV6-1 to TRBJ1-5, with D possibly matching TRBD1 (5 bases). This CDR3 region has 13 residues. Germline-derived CDR1 and CDR2 are MNHNS and SASEGT. The V end lost 10 bases, the J end lost 4 bases, and 14 bases lay between the germline ends. The CDR3 nucleotides are TGTGCCACCCATGACAGAGTTAATCAGCCCCAGCATTTT. Its protein is CATHDRVNQPQHF.

The chain couples TRBV10-2 to TRBJ2-1; 11 positions match TRBD2. In germline, CDR1 is WSHSY, CDR2 SAAADI. CDR3 size: 17 residues. After removal of 6 bases from V and 0 bases from J, the junction contained 7 bases not matched to a gene. CDR3 sequence reads: CASRGLAGESSYNEQFF. In nucleotides, the CDR3 is TGCGCCAGCAGAGGACTAGCGGGTGAGAGCTCCTACAATGAGCAGTTCTTC.

The CDR3, as DNA: TGTGCCAGCAGTGGTTTCAGGGGCGGACTGGCTGGAAACACCATATATTTT. Residues: CASSGFRGGLAGNTIYF. The rearrangement uses TRBV25-1 and TRBJ1-3; D might be TRBD1 (6 bases). This CDR3 has 17 residues. Germline V gives CDR1 MGHDK, CDR2 SYGVNS. V shed 4 bases and J shed 2 bases, with 18 bases lying between them.

With respect to this clone: Its ends do not fully match the called genes, so a read error is possible. The V call is TRBV7-9, the J call TRBJ2-1; D possibly corresponds to TRBD2 (5 bases). The CDR3 covers 11 residues. Germline loops: CDR1 SEHNR, CDR2 FQNEAQ (reference sequence). CDR3 protein: CVSGRYDEQFF. The CDR3 coding sequence is TGTGTCAGCGGCAGGTACGATGAGCAGTTCTTC.

The genes are TRBV2 and TRBJ2-7; D is unclear. The V and J ends lost 5 bases and 3 bases respectively, with 8 bases between them. This CDR3 has 12 amino acids. Germline V gene data show CDR1 as SNHLY and CDR2 as FYNNEI. The CDR3 DNA reads as TGTGCCAGCAGTATGCCAGGCTACGAGCAGTACTTC. As protein: CASSMPGYEQYF.

V and J are TRBV5-8 and TRBJ1-2; D uncertain. The CDR3 runs to 13 residues. Between the trimmed V and J ends, which lost 0 bases and 1 base, there was a span of 4 bases. The germline gives CDR1 SGHTS, CDR2 YDEGEE. The CDR3 loop is CASSLEYNYGYTF. CDR3 DNA sequence: TGTGCCAGCAGCTTGGAATATAACTATGGCTACACCTTC.

The chain joins TRBV5-1 to TRBJ1-4, with 8 bases fitting TRBD1. CDR1 and CDR2 (germline): SGHRS, YFSETQ. Trimming cost V 4 bases and J 0 bases; bases outside gene matches: 11. This CDR3 is built from 18 residues. In DNA form, the CDR3 reads TGCGCCAGCAGCCTGGCCGGACAGGGAAGGGCAACTAATGAAAAACTGTTTTTT. Its translation: CASSLAGQGRATNEKLFF.

This sequence joins TRBV6-5 and TRBJ2-7; tentative D call: TRBD1 (6 bases). The CDR3 is made up of 15 amino acids. In germline, CDR1 is MNHEY, CDR2 SVGAGI. With 4 bases removed from V and 1 base from J, the gap between germline ends came to 14 bases. The CDR3 DNA reads as TGTGCCAGCAGTTCGAGGACAGTGGGTTCCTACGAGCAGTACTTC. Protein: CASSSRTVGSYEQYF.

The J gene is TRBJ1-1, the V gene TRBV7-2; 8 bases map to TRBD1. Germline trimming cut 1 base from V and 7 bases from J; bases unmatched to any gene: 8. This CDR3 region has 15 residues. Germline CDR1 and CDR2: SGHTA and FQGNSA. The CDR3 sequence is CASSLDRGSLGEAFF. The CDR3, as DNA: TGTGCCAGCAGCTTAGACAGGGGGTCTCTCGGTGAAGCTTTCTTT. Based on the CDR3 plus reference TRBV7-2 and TRBJ1-1, the full variable domain is GAGVSQSPSNKVTEKGKDVELRCDPISGHTALYWYRQSLGQGLEFLIYFQGNSAPDKSGLPSDRFSAERTGGSVSTLTIQRTQQEDSAVYLCASSLDRGSLGEAFFGQGTRLTVV.

This clone was seen once. The chain employs TRBV4-1 and TRBJ1-1; weak D call: TRBD1 (5 bases). The CDR3 has 14 residues. V dropped 3 bases and J dropped 1 base, with 9 bases sitting between them. Germline CDR1 is MGHRA and CDR2 is YSYEKL. The CDR3 nucleotides read TGCGCCAGCAGCCACAGGGTCAAGAACACTGAAGCTTTCTTT. Residues: CASSHRVKNTEAFF.